The rows below give T cell receptor beta chains drawn from one sample of a study of blood T cell repertoires in COVID-19. Clones were sequenced by immunoSEQ multiplex PCR, and TCRdb holds only the in-frame ones, with some missing. The data show around 200,000 clones, with roughly 77% seen just once and around 5.9% held by the top ten. The sample consisted of peripheral blood. These receptors were obtained from a woman aged 40 to 55 with COVID-19, enrolled during active disease. Both conserved end residues are part of each CDR3. D genes are given only for firm matches. Clone size is shown for a subset of rows, as once, few, many or a class of expanded clone.

>NA|TRBV5-5|NA|TRBJ2-3
TGTGCCAGCAGCTTGGAGCTAGCCCCCACAGATACGCAGTATTTT
CASSLELAPTDTQYF
>TRBD2|TRBV29-1|NA|TRBJ2-7
TGCAGCGTCCGGGACTCCGGGGGGGTGCAGTACTTC
CSVRDSGGVQYF
>NA|TRBV3-1/TRBV3-2|NA|TRBJ1-1
TGTGCCAGCAGCCAGCTTAACAGGGAAGCTTTCTTT
CASSQLNREAFF
>NA|TRBV4-1|NA|TRBJ2-2
TGCGCCAGCAGCCAAGGAGTCGCCACCGGGGAGCTGTTTTTT
CASSQGVATGELFF
>TRBD2|TRBV14|NA|TRBJ2-1
TGTGCCAGCAGCCAAGAGCGCCAGACCGGTCTCTCCTGGCGGGGGTCCTTGAATGAGCAGTTCTTC
CASSQERQTGLSWRGSLNEQFF
>NA|TRBV3-1/TRBV3-2|few|TRBJ1-1
TGTGCCAGCAGCCAGGAACACAGGGTAGGCAGCACTGAAGCTTTCTTT
CASSQEHRVGSTEAFF
>TRBD2|TRBV6-5|NA|TRBJ2-2
TGTGCCAGCAGGGGACTAGCGGGACCCACCGGGGAGCTGTTTTTT
CASRGLAGPTGELFF
>TRBD2|TRBV5-4|NA|TRBJ2-5
TGTGCCAGCAGCTCGGGACTAGCGGGAATGGAGACCCAGTACTTC
CASSSGLAGMETQYF
>NA|TRBV7-8|NA|TRBJ2-7
TGTGCCAGCAGCTTTGGCGGTACAGGGGAGCAGTACTTC
CASSFGGTGEQYF
>TRBD1|TRBV18|NA|TRBJ1-5
TGTGCCAGCTCACTAGGGACAGGGTTCAATCAGCCCCAGCATTTT
CASSLGTGFNQPQHF
>TRBD1|TRBV18|NA|TRBJ2-7
TGTGCCAGCTCACCACCGGGGTCCACGACAGGGGGGTACGAGCAGTACTTC
CASSPPGSTTGGYEQYF
>TRBD1|TRBV9|once|TRBJ2-2
TGTGCCAGCAGCGTCCGGGACAGGGGGCTCGGGGAGCTGTTTTTT
CASSVRDRGLGELFF
>TRBD1|TRBV7-2|NA|TRBJ1-1
TGTGCCAGCAGCTTCGAGACAGGGCTCACTGAAGCTTTCTTT
CASSFETGLTEAFF
>TRBD1|TRBV18|NA|TRBJ1-1
TGTGCCAGCTCCCCCACAGGGGCTGACACTGAAGCTTTCTTT
CASSPTGADTEAFF
>TRBD2|TRBV10-3|NA|TRBJ2-5
TGTGCCATCAGTGAGGGCGGGAGAGGTGAGACCCAGTACTTC
CAISEGGRGETQYF
>NA|TRBV28|NA|TRBJ1-2
TGTGCCAGCAGCCGACAGGCCGCTAACTATGGCTACACCTTC
CASSRQAANYGYTF
>TRBD1|TRBV9|NA|TRBJ2-3
TGTGCCAGCAGCGAGGGGAACAGGGGTGGCACAGATACGCAGTATTTT
CASSEGNRGGTDTQYF
>NA|TRBV30|NA|TRBJ2-3
TGTGCCTGGAGTGCGGGAGCTACGCAGTATTTT
CAWSAGATQYF
>NA|TRBV25-1|NA|TRBJ1-4
TGTGCCAGCAGAGACAGCAGAAATGAAAAACTGTTTTTT
CASRDSRNEKLFF
>TRBD1|TRBV28|NA|TRBJ1-2
TGTGCCAGCAGTTCATCAGGACAGGGCAACTATGGCTACACCTTC
CASSSSGQGNYGYTF
>NA|TRBV19|NA|TRBJ1-5
TGTGCCAGTACTAAGGGATCCGCGGGCCAGCCCCAGCATTTT
CASTKGSAGQPQHF
>TRBD1|TRBV3-1/TRBV3-2|NA|TRBJ1-5
TGTGCCAGCAGCCCGGGACAGGGGATCCGCAATCAGCCCCAGCATTTT
CASSPGQGIRNQPQHF